This TCR beta chain was recovered during a study of shared clonotypes between healthy human individuals. From germline, CDR1 is SGHKS and CDR2 YYEKEE (reference sequence). This CDR3 region has 15 residues. Trimming removed 4 bases at V and 1 base at J, with 9 bases between. Sequenced by immunoSEQ multiplex PCR; TCRdb stores in-frame clones only, minus some. The sample consists of a few million clones, under 95% of them appearing once. The clonotype originates from a man younger than 35 in good health. Some clones in this sample may be carry-over from other donors' samples. This chain uses TRBV5-5 with TRBJ2-6; D gene uncertain. Sequenced sample: naive CD4+ T cells from PBMCs. Described subset: CD45RA+ positively selected. The CDR3 sequence: CASSPLGSGANVLTF. CDR3 coding DNA: TGTGCCAGCAGCCCTTTAGGTTCTGGGGCCAACGTCCTGACTTTC.